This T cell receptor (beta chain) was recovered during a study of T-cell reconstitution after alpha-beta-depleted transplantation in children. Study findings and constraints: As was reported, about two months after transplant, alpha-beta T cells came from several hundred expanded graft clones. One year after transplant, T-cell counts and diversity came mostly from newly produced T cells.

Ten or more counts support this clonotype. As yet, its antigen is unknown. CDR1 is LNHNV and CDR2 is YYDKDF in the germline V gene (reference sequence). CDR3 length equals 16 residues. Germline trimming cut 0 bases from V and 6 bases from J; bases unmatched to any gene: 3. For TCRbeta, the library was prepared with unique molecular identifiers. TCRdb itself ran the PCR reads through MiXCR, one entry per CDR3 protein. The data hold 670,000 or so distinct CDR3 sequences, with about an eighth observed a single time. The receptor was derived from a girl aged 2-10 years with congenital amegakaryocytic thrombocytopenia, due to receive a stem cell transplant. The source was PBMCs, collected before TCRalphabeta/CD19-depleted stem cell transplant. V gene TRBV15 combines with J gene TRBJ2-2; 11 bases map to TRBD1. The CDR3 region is CATSRDMGQGAGELFF. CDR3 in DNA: TGTGCCACCAGCAGAGATATGGGACAGGGGGCCGGGGAGCTGTTTTTT.